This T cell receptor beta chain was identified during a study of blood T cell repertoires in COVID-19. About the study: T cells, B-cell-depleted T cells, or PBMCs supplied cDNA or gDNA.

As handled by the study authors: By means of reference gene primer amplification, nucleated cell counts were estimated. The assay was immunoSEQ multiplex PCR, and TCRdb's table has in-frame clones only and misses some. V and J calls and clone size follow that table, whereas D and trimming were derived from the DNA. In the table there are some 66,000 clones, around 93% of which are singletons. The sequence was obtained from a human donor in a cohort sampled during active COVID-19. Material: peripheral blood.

CDR3 coding DNA: TGTGCCAGCATACTCTCAGCGGGGGGCTACAATGAGCAGTTCTTC. Translation: CASILSAGGYNEQFF. V gene TRBV2 combines with J gene TRBJ2-1, with 9 bases that match TRBD2. The CDR3 is 15 amino acids. V shed 7 bases, J shed 3 bases, and the junction held 7 bases outside the gene matches. CDR1 is SNHLY and CDR2 is FYNNEI in the germline V gene.